This T cell receptor (beta chain) was sequenced during a study of T cell responses to AZD1222 COVID-19 vaccine. This table comes from immunoSEQ multiplex PCR, and its TCRdb copy is limited to in-frame clones, with some not included. Counted here are around 120,000 clones, roughly 92% occurring once; the ten biggest clones make up around 1.4%. Study-level points and caveats: Unmutated variant regions are reportedly targeted by nearly half of spike-specific TCRs. Elevations in Spike-specific TCR breadth and depth followed administration of two AZD1222 doses.

The trim removed 3 bases at V and 1 base at J, leaving 17 bases unmatched. The CDR3 runs to 21 residues. Per the germline V gene, CDR1 is GTSNPN and CDR2 is SVGIG (reference sequence). Of note for this clone: Its antigen is not identified.

The source was peripheral blood, collected 28 days after the second AZD1222 dose. V and J are TRBV30 and TRBJ2-6; TRBD1 matches at 11 bases. This receptor was identified in an adult who received the AZD1222 COVID-19 vaccine. The CDR3: CAWRVIRDRGFNLSGANVLTF. DNA for the CDR3: TGTGCCTGGAGGGTAATCCGGGACAGGGGGTTCAATTTATCTGGGGCCAACGTCCTGACTTTC. The full variable domain, with the rest looked up from reference TRBV30 and TRBJ2-6, is SQTIHQWPATLVQPVGSPLSLECTVEGTSNPNLYWYRQAAGRGLQLLFYSVGIGQISSEVPQNLSASRPQDRQFILSSKKLLLSDSGFYLCAWRVIRDRGFNLSGANVLTFGAGSRLTVL.